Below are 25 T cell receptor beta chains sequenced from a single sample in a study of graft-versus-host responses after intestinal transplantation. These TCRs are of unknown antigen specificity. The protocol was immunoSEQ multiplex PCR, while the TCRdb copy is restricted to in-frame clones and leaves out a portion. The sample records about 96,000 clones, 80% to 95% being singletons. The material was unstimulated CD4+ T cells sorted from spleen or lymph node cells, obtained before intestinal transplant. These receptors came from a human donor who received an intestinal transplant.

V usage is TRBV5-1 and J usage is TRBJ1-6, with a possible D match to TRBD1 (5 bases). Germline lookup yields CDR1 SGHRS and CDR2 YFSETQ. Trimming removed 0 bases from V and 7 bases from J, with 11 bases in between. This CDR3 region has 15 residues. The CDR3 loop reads CASSLVGTGNSPLHF. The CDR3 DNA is TGCGCCAGCAGCTTGGTGGGGACTGGCAATTCACCCCTCCACTTT.

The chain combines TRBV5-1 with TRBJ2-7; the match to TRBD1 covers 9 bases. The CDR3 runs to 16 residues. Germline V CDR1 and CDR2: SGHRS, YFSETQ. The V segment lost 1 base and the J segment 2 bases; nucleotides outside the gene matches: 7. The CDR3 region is CASSLIPGQGTYEQYF. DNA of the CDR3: TGCGCCAGCAGCTTGATACCGGGACAGGGTACCTACGAGCAGTACTTC.

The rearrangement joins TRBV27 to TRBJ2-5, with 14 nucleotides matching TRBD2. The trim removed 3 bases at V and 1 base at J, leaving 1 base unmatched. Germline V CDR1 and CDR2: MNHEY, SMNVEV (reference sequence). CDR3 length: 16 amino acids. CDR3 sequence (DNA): TGTGCCAGCAGTTTCGGACTAGCGGGAGGCCAAGAGACCCAGTACTTC. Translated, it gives CASSFGLAGGQETQYF.

The CDR3 loop reads CSVGSGTGINEQYF. CDR3 sequence (DNA): TGCAGCGTTGGGTCCGGGACAGGGATCAACGAGCAGTACTTC. This chain links TRBV29-1 with TRBJ2-7, with 9 bases matching TRBD1. Germline CDR1 and CDR2: SQVTM and ANQGSEA. The V segment lost 4 bases and the J segment 5 bases; nucleotides outside the gene matches: 9. The CDR3 has 14 residues.

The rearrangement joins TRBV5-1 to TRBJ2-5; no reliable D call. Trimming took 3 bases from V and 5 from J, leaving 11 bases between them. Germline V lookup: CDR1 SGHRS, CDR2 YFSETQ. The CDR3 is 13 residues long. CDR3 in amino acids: CASSSIVTETQYF. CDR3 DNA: TGCGCCAGCAGCTCTATTGTAACGGAGACCCAGTACTTC. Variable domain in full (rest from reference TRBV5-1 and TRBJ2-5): KAGVTQTPRYLIKTRGQQVTLSCSPISGHRSVSWYQQTPGQGLQFLFEYFSETQRNKGNFPGRFSGRQFSNSRSEMNVSTLELGDSALYLCASSSIVTETQYFGPGTRLLVL.

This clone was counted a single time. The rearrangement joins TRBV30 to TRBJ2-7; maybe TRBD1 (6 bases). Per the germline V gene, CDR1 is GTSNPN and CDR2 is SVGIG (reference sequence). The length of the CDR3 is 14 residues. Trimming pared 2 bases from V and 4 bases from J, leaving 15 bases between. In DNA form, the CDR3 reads TGTGCCTGGAGTATCGGACAGCGAAAGTACGAGCAGTACTTC. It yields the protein CAWSIGQRKYEQYF.

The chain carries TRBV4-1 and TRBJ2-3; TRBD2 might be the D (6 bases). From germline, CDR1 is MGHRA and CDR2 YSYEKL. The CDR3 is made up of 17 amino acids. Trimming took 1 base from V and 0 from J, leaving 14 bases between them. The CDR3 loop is CASSQGAGTPSTDTQYF. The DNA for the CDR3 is TGCGCCAGCAGCCAAGGGGCCGGGACTCCAAGCACAGATACGCAGTATTTT.

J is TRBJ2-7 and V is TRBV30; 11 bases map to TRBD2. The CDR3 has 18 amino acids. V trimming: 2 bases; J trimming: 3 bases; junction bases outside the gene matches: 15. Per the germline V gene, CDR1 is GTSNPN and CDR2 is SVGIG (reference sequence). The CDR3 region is CAWSQITSGSHSYYEQYF. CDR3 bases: TGTGCCTGGAGTCAAATTACTAGCGGGAGTCATTCGTACTACGAGCAGTACTTC.

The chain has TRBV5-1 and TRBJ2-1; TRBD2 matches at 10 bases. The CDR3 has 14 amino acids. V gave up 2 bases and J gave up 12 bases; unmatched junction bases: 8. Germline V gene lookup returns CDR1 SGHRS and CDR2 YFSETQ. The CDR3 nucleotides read TGCGCCAGCAGCTTAGAACTAGCGGGGATCTTGCAGTTCTTC. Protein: CASSLELAGILQFF.

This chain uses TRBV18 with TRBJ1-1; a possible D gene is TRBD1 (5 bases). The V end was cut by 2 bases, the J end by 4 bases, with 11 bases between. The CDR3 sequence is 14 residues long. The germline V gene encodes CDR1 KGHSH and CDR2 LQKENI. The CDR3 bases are TGTGCCAGCTCACCAAGGGCCGGGGGCACTGAAGCTTTCTTT. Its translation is CASSPRAGGTEAFF.

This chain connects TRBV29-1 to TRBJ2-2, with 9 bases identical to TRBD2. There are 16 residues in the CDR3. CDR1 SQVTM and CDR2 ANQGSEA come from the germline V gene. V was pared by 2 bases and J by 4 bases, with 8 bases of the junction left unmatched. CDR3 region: CSVEFAGGLRTGELFF. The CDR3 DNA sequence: TGCAGCGTTGAATTTGCGGGGGGGTTGCGCACCGGGGAGCTGTTTTTT.

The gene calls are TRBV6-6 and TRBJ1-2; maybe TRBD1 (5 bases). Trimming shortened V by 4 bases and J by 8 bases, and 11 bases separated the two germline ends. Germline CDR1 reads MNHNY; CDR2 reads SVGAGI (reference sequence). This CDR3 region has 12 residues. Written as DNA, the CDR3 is TGTGCCAGCAGTTTCTCGACAGTCGGCTACACCTTC. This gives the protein CASSFSTVGYTF.

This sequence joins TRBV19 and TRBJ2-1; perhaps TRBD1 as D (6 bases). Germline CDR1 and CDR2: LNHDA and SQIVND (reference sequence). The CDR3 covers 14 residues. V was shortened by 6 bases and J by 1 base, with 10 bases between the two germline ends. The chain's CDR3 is CASRQGRSYNEQFF. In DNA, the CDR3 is TGTGCCAGTAGACAGGGTAGGTCCTACAATGAGCAGTTCTTC.

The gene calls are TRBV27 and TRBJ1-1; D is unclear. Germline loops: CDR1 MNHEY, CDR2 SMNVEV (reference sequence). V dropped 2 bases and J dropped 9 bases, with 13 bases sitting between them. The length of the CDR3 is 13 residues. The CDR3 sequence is CASSLGGSVKAFF. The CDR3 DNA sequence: TGTGCCAGCAGTTTAGGCGGTTCCGTAAAAGCTTTCTTT.

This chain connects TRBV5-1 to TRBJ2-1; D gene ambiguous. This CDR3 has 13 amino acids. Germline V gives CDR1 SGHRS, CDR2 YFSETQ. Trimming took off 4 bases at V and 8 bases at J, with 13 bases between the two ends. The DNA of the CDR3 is TGCGCCAGCAGCCCGAGTGCTGTCTATGAGCAGTTCTTC. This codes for CASSPSAVYEQFF.

The CDR3 reads CASRKTGFYGYTF. For the CDR3, the DNA is TGTGCCAGCAGAAAGACAGGGTTCTATGGCTACACCTTC. V and J are TRBV6-1 and TRBJ1-2; 7 nucleotides agree with TRBD1. From germline, CDR1 is MNHNS and CDR2 SASEGT. The CDR3 is 13 residues long. The trim removed 6 bases at V and 4 bases at J, leaving 5 bases unmatched.

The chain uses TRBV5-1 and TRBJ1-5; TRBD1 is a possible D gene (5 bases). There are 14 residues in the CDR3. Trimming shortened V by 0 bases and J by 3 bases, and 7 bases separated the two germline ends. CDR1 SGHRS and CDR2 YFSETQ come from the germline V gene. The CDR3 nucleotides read TGCGCCAGCAGCTTGGGGGGGGTCAATCAGCCCCAGCATTTT. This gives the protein CASSLGGVNQPQHF.

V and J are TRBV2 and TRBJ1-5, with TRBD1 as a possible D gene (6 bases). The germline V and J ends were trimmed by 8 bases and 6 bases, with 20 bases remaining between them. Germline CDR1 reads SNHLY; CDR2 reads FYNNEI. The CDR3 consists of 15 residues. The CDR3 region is CASEWQRGGGQPQHF. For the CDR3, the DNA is TGTGCCAGCGAGTGGCAAAGGGGGGGAGGTCAGCCCCAGCATTTT. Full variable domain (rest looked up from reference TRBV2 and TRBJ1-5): EPEVTQTPSHQVTQMGQEVILRCVPISNHLYFYWYRQILGQKVEFLVSFYNNEISEKSEIFDDQFSVERPDGSNFTLKIRSTKLEDSAMYFCASEWQRGGGQPQHFGDGTRLSIL.

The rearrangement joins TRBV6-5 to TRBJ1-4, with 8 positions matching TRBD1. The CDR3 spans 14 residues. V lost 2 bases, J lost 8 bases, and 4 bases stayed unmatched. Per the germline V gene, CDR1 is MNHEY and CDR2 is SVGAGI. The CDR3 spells CASSYGTGLEKLFF. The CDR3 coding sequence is TGTGCCAGCAGTTACGGGACAGGTCTAGAAAAACTGTTTTTT.

Here the CDR3 reads CASSQSGDPTDTQYF. CDR3 nucleotides: TGTGCCAGCTCCCAGAGCGGGGACCCCACAGATACGCAGTATTTT. The chain uses TRBV18 and TRBJ2-3, with TRBD2 matching over 7 bases. The CDR3 has 15 amino acids. V shed 6 bases, J shed 2 bases, and the junction held 8 bases outside the gene matches. Looked up from germline, CDR1 is KGHSH and CDR2 is LQKENI.

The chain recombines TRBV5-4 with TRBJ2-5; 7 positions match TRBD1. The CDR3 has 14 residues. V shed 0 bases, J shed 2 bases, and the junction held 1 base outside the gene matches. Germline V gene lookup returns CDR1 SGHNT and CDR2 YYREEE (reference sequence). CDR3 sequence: CASSLGDRQETQYF. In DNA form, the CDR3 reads TGTGCCAGCAGCTTGGGGGACAGACAAGAGACCCAGTACTTC.

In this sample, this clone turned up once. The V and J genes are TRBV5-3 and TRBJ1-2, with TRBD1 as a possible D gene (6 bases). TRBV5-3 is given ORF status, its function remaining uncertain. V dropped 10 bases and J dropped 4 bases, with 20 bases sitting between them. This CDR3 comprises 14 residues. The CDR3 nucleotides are TGTGCCGGCCGGAGGGGGGGTATGGGCTATGGCTACACCTTC. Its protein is CAGRRGGMGYGYTF.

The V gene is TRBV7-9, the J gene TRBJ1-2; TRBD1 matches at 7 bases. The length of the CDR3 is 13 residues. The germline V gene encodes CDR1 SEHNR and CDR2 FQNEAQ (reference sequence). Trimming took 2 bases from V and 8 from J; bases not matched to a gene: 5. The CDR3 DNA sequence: TGTGCCAGCAGCTTAAGCCGGGACAGCGGCTACACCTTC. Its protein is CASSLSRDSGYTF.

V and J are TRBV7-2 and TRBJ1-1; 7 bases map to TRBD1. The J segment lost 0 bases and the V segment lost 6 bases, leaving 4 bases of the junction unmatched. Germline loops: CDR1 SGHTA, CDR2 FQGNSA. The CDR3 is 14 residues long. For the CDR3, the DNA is TGTGCCAGCAGAGACAGGGAATTGAACACTGAAGCTTTCTTT. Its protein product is CASRDRELNTEAFF. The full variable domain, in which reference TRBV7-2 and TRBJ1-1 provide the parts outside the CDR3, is GAGVSQSPSNKVTEKGKDVELRCDPISGHTALYWYRQSLGQGLEFLIYFQGNSAPDKSGLPSDRFSAERTGGSVSTLTIQRTQQEDSAVYLCASRDRELNTEAFFGQGTRLTVV.

In DNA form, the CDR3 reads TGTGCCAGCAGCGGCGGGATCGACGGCGAGCAGTACTTC. This codes for CASSGGIDGEQYF. The V gene is TRBV11-3, the J gene TRBJ2-7; a weak D match, TRBD2 (6 bases). Germline values: CDR1 SGHNT, CDR2 YENEEA. V lost 5 bases and J lost 6, with 14 bases in between. CDR3 length: 13 amino acids.